The source of this TCR beta chain is a study of high-grade serous ovarian cancer treatment subgroups. Study results and caveats: Repertoire analysis covered CDR3 alone, not CDR1 or CDR2.

Tumor tissue was taken before any definitive surgery or chemotherapy was given. As for this clone: Its antigen is undetermined.

Germline CDR1 and CDR2: SGHTA and FQGNSA. With 5 bases removed from V and 5 bases from J, the gap between germline ends came to 6 bases. The CDR3 consists of 11 residues. Data came from immunoSEQ multiplex PCR; TCRdb stores just in-frame clones and leaves some out. The sample consists of more than 800 clones, less than 85% of them appearing once. This chain uses TRBV7-2 with TRBJ2-5; D remains ambiguous. The receptor comes from a human donor with high-grade serous ovarian cancer. The sequenced material came from tumor tissue. The CDR3 region has the DNA TGTGCCAGCAGCCAGACGGAGACCCAGTACTTC. Translation: CASSQTETQYF.